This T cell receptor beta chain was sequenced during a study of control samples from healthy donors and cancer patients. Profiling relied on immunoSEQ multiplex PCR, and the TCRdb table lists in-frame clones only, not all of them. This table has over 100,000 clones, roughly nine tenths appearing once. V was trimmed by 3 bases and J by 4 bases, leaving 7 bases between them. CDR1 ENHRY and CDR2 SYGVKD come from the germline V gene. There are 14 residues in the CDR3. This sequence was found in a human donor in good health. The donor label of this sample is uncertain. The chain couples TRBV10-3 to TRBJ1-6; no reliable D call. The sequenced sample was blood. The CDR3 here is CAISETKYNSPLHF. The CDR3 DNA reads TGTGCCATCAGTGAAACAAAATATAATTCACCCCTCCACTTT.